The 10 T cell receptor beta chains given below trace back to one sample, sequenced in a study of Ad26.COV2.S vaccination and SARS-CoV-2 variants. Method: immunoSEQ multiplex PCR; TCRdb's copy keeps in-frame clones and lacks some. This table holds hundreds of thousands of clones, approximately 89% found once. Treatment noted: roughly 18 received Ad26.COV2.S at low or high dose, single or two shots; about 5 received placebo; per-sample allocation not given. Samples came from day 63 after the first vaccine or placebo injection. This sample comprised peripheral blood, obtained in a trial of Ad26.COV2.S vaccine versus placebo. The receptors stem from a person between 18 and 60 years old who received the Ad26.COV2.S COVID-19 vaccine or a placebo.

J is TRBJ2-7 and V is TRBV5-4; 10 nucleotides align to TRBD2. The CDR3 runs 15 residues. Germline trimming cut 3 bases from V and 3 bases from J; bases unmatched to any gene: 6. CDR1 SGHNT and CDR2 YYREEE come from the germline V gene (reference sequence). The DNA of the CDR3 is TGTGCCAGCAGCTCGTCCGGACTAGCGGACTACGAGCAGTACTTC. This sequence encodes CASSSSGLADYEQYF.

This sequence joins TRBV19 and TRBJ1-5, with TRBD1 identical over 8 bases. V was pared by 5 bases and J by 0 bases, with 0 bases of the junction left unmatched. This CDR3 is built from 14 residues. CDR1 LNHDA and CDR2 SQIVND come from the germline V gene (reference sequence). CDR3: CASSGTGSNQPQHF. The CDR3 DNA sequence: TGTGCCAGTAGTGGGACAGGTAGCAATCAGCCCCAGCATTTT.

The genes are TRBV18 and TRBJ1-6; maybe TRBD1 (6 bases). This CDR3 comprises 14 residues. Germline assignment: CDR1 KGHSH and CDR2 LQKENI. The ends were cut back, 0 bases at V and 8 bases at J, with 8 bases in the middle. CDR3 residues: CASSPPGGYSPLHF. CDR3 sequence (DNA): TGTGCCAGCTCACCACCAGGGGGATATTCACCCCTCCACTTT. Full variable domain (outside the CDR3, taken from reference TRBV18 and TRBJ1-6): NAGVMQNPRHLVRRRGQEARLRCSPMKGHSHVYWYRQLPEEGLKFMVYLQKENIIDESGMPKERFSAEFPKEGPSILRIQQVVRGDSAAYFCASSPPGGYSPLHFGNGTRLTVT.

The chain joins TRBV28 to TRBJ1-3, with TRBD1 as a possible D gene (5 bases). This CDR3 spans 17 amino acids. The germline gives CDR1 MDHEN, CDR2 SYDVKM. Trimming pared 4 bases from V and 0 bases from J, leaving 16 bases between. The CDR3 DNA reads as TGTGCCAGCAGTTCCGGAGGTGGGGGTTTCTCTGGAAACACCATATATTTT. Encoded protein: CASSSGGGGFSGNTIYF.

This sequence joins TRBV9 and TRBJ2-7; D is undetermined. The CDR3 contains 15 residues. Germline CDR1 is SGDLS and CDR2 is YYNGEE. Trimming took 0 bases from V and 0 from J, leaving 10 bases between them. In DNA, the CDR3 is TGTGCCAGCAGCGTAGAGGCAGGAGCCTCCTACGAGCAGTACTTC. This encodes CASSVEAGASYEQYF.

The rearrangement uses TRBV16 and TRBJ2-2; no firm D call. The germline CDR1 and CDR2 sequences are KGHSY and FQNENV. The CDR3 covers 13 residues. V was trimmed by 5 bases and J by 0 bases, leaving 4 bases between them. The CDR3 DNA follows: TGTGCCAGCAGCTTCTCGAACACCGGGGAGCTGTTTTTT. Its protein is CASSFSNTGELFF. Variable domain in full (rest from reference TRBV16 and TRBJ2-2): GEEVAQTPKHLVRGEGQKAKLYCAPIKGHSYVFWYQQVLKNEFKFLISFQNENVFDETGMPKERFSAKCLPNSPCSLEIQATKLEDSAVYFCASSFSNTGELFFGEGSRLTVL.

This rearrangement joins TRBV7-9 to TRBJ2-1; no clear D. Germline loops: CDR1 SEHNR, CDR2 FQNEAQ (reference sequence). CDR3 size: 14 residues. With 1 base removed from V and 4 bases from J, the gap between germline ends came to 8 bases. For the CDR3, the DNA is TGTGCCAGCAGCTTAGACCTGGGTTACAATGAGCAGTTCTTC. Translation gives CASSLDLGYNEQFF.

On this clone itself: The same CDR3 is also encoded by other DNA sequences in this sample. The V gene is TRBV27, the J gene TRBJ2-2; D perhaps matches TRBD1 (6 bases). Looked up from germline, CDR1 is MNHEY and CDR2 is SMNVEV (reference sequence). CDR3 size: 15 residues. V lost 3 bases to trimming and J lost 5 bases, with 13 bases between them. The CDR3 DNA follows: TGTGCCAGCAGTTTGACAGGCGAAGGTACCGGGGAGCTGTTTTTT. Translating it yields CASSLTGEGTGELFF.

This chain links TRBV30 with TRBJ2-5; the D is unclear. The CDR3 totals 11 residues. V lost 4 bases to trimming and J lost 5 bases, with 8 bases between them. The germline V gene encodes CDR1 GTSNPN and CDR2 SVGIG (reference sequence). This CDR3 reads CAWNDLETQYF. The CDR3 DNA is TGTGCCTGGAACGACCTCGAGACCCAGTACTTC.

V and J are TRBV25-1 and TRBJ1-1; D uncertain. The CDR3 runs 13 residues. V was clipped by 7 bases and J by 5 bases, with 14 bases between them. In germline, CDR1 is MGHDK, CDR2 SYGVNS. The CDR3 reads CASKFGVRTEAFF. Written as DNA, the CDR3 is TGTGCCAGCAAATTTGGGGTTCGGACTGAAGCTTTCTTT.